This is a list of T cell receptor beta chains from one sample in a study of early T cells in non-severe SARS-CoV-2 infection. MiXCR, applied by TCRdb to the 5' RACE reads, yields one record per CDR3 protein. The table has 20,000 to 25,000 distinct CDR3 sequences, around 3.5% seen once. Source material: whole blood. These receptors were collected from an adult who was a healthcare worker with PCR-confirmed SARS-CoV-2 infection or an uninfected control (not recorded which). Each CDR3 is given with its conserved first and last residue. A D gene is named only where the DNA matches it firmly. Only part of the rows carry a size: once, few, many, or a class if the clone is expanded.

clone size	D gene	V gene	J gene	CDR3 DNA	CDR3 protein
medium-sized	.	TRBV7-8	TRBJ1-1	TGTGCCAGCAGCCCCGGAAGGGGAACTGAAGCTTTCTTT	CASSPGRGTEAFF
medium-sized	.	TRBV20-1	TRBJ1-5	TGCAGTGCTACTTCCCCGGCCAGGGGCAATCAGCCCCAGCATTTT	CSATSPARGNQPQHF
many	.	TRBV4-2	TRBJ2-7	TGTGCCAGCAGCCCCTACCCGGACGGGTCCTACGAGCAGTACTTC	CASSPYPDGSYEQYF
many	.	TRBV9	TRBJ1-6	TGTGCCAGCAGCCCCCGGGCAGTCAATAATTCACCCCTCCACTTT	CASSPRAVNNSPLHF
many	TRBD2	TRBV20-1	TRBJ2-7	TGCAGTGCTAGGCGGGGGATTTCCTACGAGCAGTACTTC	CSARRGISYEQYF
.	TRBD2	TRBV4-2	TRBJ2-1	TGTGCCAGCAGCACCCGACTAGCGGGGACCAGTTACAATGAGCAGTTCTTC	CASSTRLAGTSYNEQFF
.	TRBD2	TRBV2	TRBJ2-5	TGTGCCAGCAAGCTAGCGGGGGCCCGGCAAGAGACCCAGTACTTC	CASKLAGARQETQYF
once	TRBD1	TRBV6-6	TRBJ1-6	TGTGCCAGCAGCCGGACAGGAAATTCACCCCTCCACTTT	CASSRTGNSPLHF
.	TRBD2	TRBV7-3	TRBJ2-7	TGTGCCAGCAGTAGTCTAGCGGGACGCGAGCAGTACTTC	CASSSLAGREQYF
many	.	TRBV11-2	TRBJ2-3	TGTGCCAGCAGCTTAGCTTGGTCAGATACGCAGTATTTT	CASSLAWSDTQYF